A single sample is the source of the 21 T cell receptor beta chains below, sequenced in a study of Tregs in tolerant kidney transplant recipients. Related graft donors supplied nonmyeloablative bone marrow transplants, and mixed chimerism was transient. Using immunoSEQ multiplex PCR, the repertoire was profiled, and TCRdb retains in-frame clones only, with some absent. The sample records fewer than 95,000 clones, more than 85% being singletons. Here the sequenced sample was CD4+ T cells from blood (PBMCs), taken 12 months after the transplant. Receptors originate from a human patient who received a combined kidney and bone marrow transplant. Some T cells may be the graft donor's.

Only one count was recorded for this clone. DNA for the CDR3: TGTGCCAGCAGCTTAGTACAGGGACAGCGCCCCGCTAACACCGGGGAGCTGTTTTTT. As protein: CASSLVQGQRPANTGELFF. The chain has TRBV7-9 and TRBJ2-2; 7 bases map to TRBD1. J gave up 2 bases and V 1 base, and 13 bases lay outside the gene matches. The CDR3 is 19 amino acids. Germline CDR1 reads SEHNR; CDR2 reads FQNEAQ (reference sequence).

The rearrangement links TRBV7-9 to TRBJ2-5; a possible D gene is TRBD2 (5 bases). Germline V CDR1 and CDR2: SEHNR, FQNEAQ (reference sequence). The CDR3 is 14 amino acids. Trimming shortened V by 3 bases and J by 5 bases, and 13 bases separated the two germline ends. CDR3 region: CASSLTRGVETQYF. DNA of the CDR3: TGTGCCAGCAGCTTGACTCGGGGAGTGGAGACCCAGTACTTC.

This chain links TRBV5-4 with TRBJ2-3, with 9 bases fitting TRBD2. Germline V lookup: CDR1 SGHNT, CDR2 YYREEE (reference sequence). J was trimmed by 2 bases and V by 4 bases; bases with no gene match: 5. CDR3 length: 15 amino acids. CDR3 protein: CASSPRLAATDTQYF. The CDR3 DNA is TGTGCCAGCAGCCCTCGACTAGCGGCCACAGATACGCAGTATTTT.

The chain recombines TRBV28 with TRBJ2-3; TRBD2 aligns across 7 bases. This CDR3 comprises 13 residues. V was pared by 3 bases and J by 8 bases, with 5 bases of the junction left unmatched. Germline V gene sequence: CDR1 MDHEN, CDR2 SYDVKM. The CDR3 reads CASSFGRETTQYF. CDR3 coding DNA: TGTGCCAGCAGTTTCGGGCGGGAGACTACGCAGTATTTT.

The rearrangement uses TRBV2 and TRBJ1-1; D may be TRBD1 (5 bases). The CDR3 extends over 17 amino acids. Per the germline V gene, CDR1 is SNHLY and CDR2 is FYNNEI. V lost 6 bases and J 0 bases, leaving 20 bases between the germline ends. The CDR3 spells CASRSGRGKGMNTEAFF. Here the CDR3 DNA reads TGTGCCAGCAGGTCCGGGAGGGGAAAAGGAATGAACACTGAAGCTTTCTTT.

V is TRBV6-1 and J is TRBJ1-1, with D perhaps TRBD1 (6 bases). V was clipped by 5 bases and J by 5 bases, with 15 bases between them. Germline V gene sequence: CDR1 MNHNS, CDR2 SASEGT. The CDR3 extends over 14 amino acids. Here the CDR3 reads CASSSLTGWTEAFF. The CDR3 nucleotides are TGTGCCAGCAGTAGTCTCACAGGGTGGACTGAAGCTTTCTTT.

The J gene is TRBJ2-2, the V gene TRBV5-1, with TRBD1 matching 9 bases. Unmatched junction bases numbered 2, after V lost 4 bases and J lost 1 base. Germline V gene lookup returns CDR1 SGHRS and CDR2 YFSETQ. This CDR3 is built from 15 residues. CDR3 region: CASSRDRVNTGELFF. Written as DNA, the CDR3 is TGCGCCAGCAGCCGGGACAGGGTGAACACCGGGGAGCTGTTTTTT.

The chain recombines TRBV27 with TRBJ2-5; 11 bases fit TRBD1. In germline, CDR1 is MNHEY, CDR2 SMNVEV (reference sequence). CDR3 length: 15 amino acids. The J segment lost 5 bases and the V segment lost 8 bases, leaving 10 bases of the junction unmatched. This chain's CDR3 is CASSWTGGWRETQYF. DNA for the CDR3: TGTGCCAGCTCTTGGACAGGGGGCTGGCGGGAGACCCAGTACTTC.

The gene calls are TRBV4-1 and TRBJ1-3; 7 bases line up with TRBD1. The V gene end was trimmed by 3 bases and the J gene end by 9 bases; junction bases not matched to a gene: 14. The germline V gene encodes CDR1 MGHRA and CDR2 YSYEKL. The CDR3 spans 16 residues. The CDR3 region is CASSQRTGVRSGTIYF. In DNA form, the CDR3 reads TGCGCCAGCAGCCAGAGGACAGGAGTTCGGTCAGGCACCATATATTTT.

The chain combines TRBV19 with TRBJ2-7, with TRBD1 matching 9 bases. Germline trimming cut 5 bases from V and 0 bases from J; bases unmatched to any gene: 14. CDR3 length: 18 amino acids. Germline CDR1 and CDR2: LNHDA and SQIVND (reference sequence). Here the CDR3 reads CASSRRDRVGKSSYEQYF. CDR3 bases: TGTGCCAGTAGTCGCCGGGACAGGGTGGGAAAAAGCTCCTACGAGCAGTACTTC.

The chain links TRBV5-4 to TRBJ2-1; TRBD2 agrees at 9 bases. The CDR3 has 17 residues. V shed 2 bases, J shed 1 base, and the junction held 7 bases outside the gene matches. In germline, CDR1 is SGHNT, CDR2 YYREEE (reference sequence). The CDR3 bases are TGTGCCAGCAGCTTTCCCTATAGCGGGGGTTCCTACAATGAGCAGTTCTTC. This codes for CASSFPYSGGSYNEQFF.

The rearrangement uses TRBV5-4 and TRBJ2-7, with D tentatively TRBD2 (6 bases). Germline loops: CDR1 SGHNT, CDR2 YYREEE (reference sequence). V was pared by 5 bases and J by 0 bases, with 12 bases between. The CDR3 consists of 14 residues. The CDR3 DNA follows: TGTGCCAGCAGAAATAGCGGTAGCTCCTACGAGCAGTACTTC. This sequence encodes CASRNSGSSYEQYF.

This chain connects TRBV7-9 to TRBJ1-1; no firm D call. The CDR3 spans 14 residues. V was clipped by 5 bases and J by 1 base, with 11 bases between them. The germline V gene has CDR1 SEHNR and CDR2 FQNEAQ (reference sequence). The CDR3 loop reads CASSQVPENTEAFF. CDR3 coding DNA: TGTGCCAGCAGCCAGGTGCCGGAGAACACTGAAGCTTTCTTT.

As to this clone: The same CDR3 arises from other DNA sequences in this sample as well. The chain links TRBV7-8 to TRBJ1-6; weak D call: TRBD1 (5 bases). Deletions cut 5 bases from V and 0 bases from J, with 14 bases between. The CDR3 spans 17 residues. Germline V CDR1 and CDR2: SGHVS, FQNEAQ. CDR3 sequence reads: CASSRPGESSYNSPLHF. CDR3 DNA: TGTGCCAGCAGCCGCCCGGGGGAGAGCTCCTATAATTCACCCCTCCACTTT.

This sequence joins TRBV7-2 and TRBJ2-3; 8 nucleotides line up with TRBD2. Germline CDR1 and CDR2: SGHTA and FQGNSA. The CDR3 has 17 amino acids. V trimming: 1 base; J trimming: 4 bases; junction bases outside the gene matches: 10. CDR3 protein: CASSLVWWRGVADTQYF. The CDR3 nucleotides are TGTGCCAGCAGCTTAGTGTGGTGGCGGGGGGTCGCAGATACGCAGTATTTT.

The genes are TRBV7-9 and TRBJ2-2, with 9 nucleotides matching TRBD1. The V gene's germline CDR1 is SEHNR and CDR2 FQNEAQ (reference sequence). This CDR3 spans 16 amino acids. J lost 3 bases, V lost 4 bases, and 6 bases had no gene match. The CDR3 spells CASSSGTGYHTGELFF. Here the CDR3 DNA reads TGTGCCAGCAGCTCCGGGACAGGGTATCACACCGGGGAGCTGTTTTTT.

The chain uses TRBV5-6 and TRBJ2-2, with TRBD1 identical over 10 bases. In germline, CDR1 is SGHDT, CDR2 YYEEEE. The CDR3 has 15 residues. V lost 4 bases, J lost 2 bases, and 2 bases stayed unmatched. The chain's CDR3 is CASSRTGGNTGELFF. Here the CDR3 DNA reads TGTGCCAGCAGCCGGACAGGGGGTAACACCGGGGAGCTGTTTTTT.

The chain recombines TRBV14 with TRBJ2-5; no reliable D call. Trimming took off 0 bases at V and 2 bases at J, with 10 bases between the two ends. Germline assignment: CDR1 SGHDN and CDR2 FVKESK. The CDR3 runs to 15 residues. Here the CDR3 reads CASSQDEALQETQYF. The DNA for the CDR3 is TGTGCCAGCAGCCAAGATGAAGCTTTACAAGAGACCCAGTACTTC.

The J gene is TRBJ1-2, the V gene TRBV9; TRBD1 aligns across 8 bases. Germline lookup yields CDR1 SGDLS and CDR2 YYNGEE. The V segment lost 0 bases and the J segment 1 base; nucleotides outside the gene matches: 8. The CDR3 has 17 residues. CDR3 DNA sequence: TGTGCCAGCAGCGTAGAGGCCAGGGGGCACTTTAACTATGGCTACACCTTC. This sequence encodes CASSVEARGHFNYGYTF.

The DNA of the CDR3 is TGCGCCAGCAGCTTGGATAGCGGCGGGATCGCTTTCAATGAGCAGTTCTTC. Its protein product is CASSLDSGGIAFNEQFF. This chain joins TRBV5-1 and TRBJ2-1, with D possibly TRBD2 on 6 matching bases. The CDR3 covers 17 residues. Germline CDR1 is SGHRS and CDR2 is YFSETQ. Trimming removed 0 bases from V and 6 bases from J, with 19 bases in between.

The gene calls are TRBV27 and TRBJ1-4; the match to TRBD1 covers 10 bases. The germline V gene has CDR1 MNHEY and CDR2 SMNVEV (reference sequence). This CDR3 spans 15 amino acids. Trimming took 3 bases from V and 5 from J; bases not matched to a gene: 3. The CDR3 is CASSLTGGYNEKLFF. In DNA, the CDR3 is TGTGCCAGCAGTTTGACAGGGGGCTACAATGAAAAACTGTTTTTT. Variable domain in full (rest from reference TRBV27 and TRBJ1-4): EAQVTQNPRYLITVTGKKLTVTCSQNMNHEYMSWYRQDPGLGLRQIYYSMNVEVTDKGDVPEGYKVSRKEKRNFPLILESPSPNQTSLYFCASSLTGGYNEKLFFGSGTQLSVL.